One sample yielded the 4 T cell receptor beta chains listed below, sequenced in a study of low-dose radiotherapy and immunotherapy resistance in tumors. Documented time point: before trial treatment. First-strand cDNA relied on TRAV- and TRBV-specific primers spanning alpha and beta chains. Amplification of TCRs used a constant-region primer and V-primer adapter for roughly 20 PCR cycles. TCRdb called the reads again in MiXCR, with one record for every CDR3 protein. Seen here are about 64,000 distinct CDR3 sequences, 26% observed once, and the top ten hold about 7%. Specimen: PBMCs, collected before treatment. The source is a male donor with rectosigmoid adenocarcinoma.

This clonotype was seen repeatedly, ten times or more. V and J are TRBV5-1 and TRBJ1-2; 10 positions agree with TRBD1. Germline CDR1 is SGHRS and CDR2 is YFSETQ. J lost 4 bases, V lost 3 bases, and 6 bases had no gene match. The CDR3 loop spans 15 amino acids. CDR3 DNA sequence: TGCGCCAGCAGCTCCATGGACAGGGGGGCCTATGGCTACACCTTC. Amino acids: CASSSMDRGAYGYTF.

The table lists this clonotype with a count of one. This chain uses TRBV24-1 with TRBJ1-4; 9 bases are a match to TRBD1. J lost 5 bases, V lost 3 bases, and 9 bases had no gene match. The CDR3 is 17 residues long. Germline CDR1 reads KGHDR; CDR2 reads SFDVKD. Written as DNA, the CDR3 is TGTGCCACCAGTGATCCTATGGACAGGGGTGCAAATGAAAAACTGTTTTTT. It codes for CATSDPMDRGANEKLFF.

This clonotype was recorded a few times. The V call is TRBV5-4, the J call TRBJ2-7; tentative D call: TRBD1 (5 bases). Germline assignment: CDR1 SGHNT and CDR2 YYREEE (reference sequence). There are 14 residues in the CDR3. V gave up 4 bases and J gave up 2 bases, with 13 bases separating them. The CDR3 nucleotides read TGTGCCAGCAGCGCGATAGACAGAACCTACGAGCAGTACTTC. It is translated as CASSAIDRTYEQYF.

This clonotype was recorded at least ten times. This chain joins TRBV28 and TRBJ2-7; the match to TRBD1 covers 9 bases. Germline V lookup: CDR1 MDHEN, CDR2 SYDVKM. This CDR3 contains 16 residues. The ends lost 1 base at V and 4 bases at J; junction bases unmatched: 8. CDR3 region: CASSLSGTGNRYEQYF. The DNA of the CDR3 is TGTGCCAGCAGTTTATCCGGGACAGGGAACAGATACGAGCAGTACTTC.